In its sample, the clone carrying this T cell receptor (beta chain) was seen a few times. Its antigen is as yet unknown. The CDR3 has 15 amino acids. V dropped 7 bases and J dropped 7 bases, with 20 bases sitting between them. Germline CDR1 reads WNHNN; CDR2 reads SYGVQD (reference sequence). This entry comes from a study of human T cells and chemical hapten exposure. Study-level background: Investigators sensitized around 2 cm by around 2 cm of upper inner arm skin with 2% DPC. The scalp of each patient received a weekly diphenylcyclopropenone dose for the full roughly 22-week study.

The study, taken as a whole, reports: No shift was seen in TCRs above 1 in 1000 frequency with DPC sensitization. Compared with pre-sensitization or healthy control sets, expanded TCRs clustered more.

Time point in this sample: patch test 2, 6 weeks after DPC sensitization. The treatment denotes: therapeutic diphenylcyclopropenone sensitization with weekly scalp DPC. TCRdb independently ran MiXCR on the RACE reads; one entry per CDR3 protein. This sample has about 140,000 distinct CDR3 sequences, with around 11% found just once. The specimen was whole blood, collected in connection with sensitization to the hapten diphenylcyclopropenone (DPC). This clonotype originated in a woman in her fifties or sixties with alopecia areata. Some clones in this sample may be carry-over from other donors' samples. V gene TRBV10-1 combines with J gene TRBJ2-1, with D unresolved. The CDR3: CASNRRAKGWNEQFF. The DNA for the CDR3 is TGCGCCAGCAATAGACGGGCCAAAGGTTGGAATGAGCAGTTCTTC.